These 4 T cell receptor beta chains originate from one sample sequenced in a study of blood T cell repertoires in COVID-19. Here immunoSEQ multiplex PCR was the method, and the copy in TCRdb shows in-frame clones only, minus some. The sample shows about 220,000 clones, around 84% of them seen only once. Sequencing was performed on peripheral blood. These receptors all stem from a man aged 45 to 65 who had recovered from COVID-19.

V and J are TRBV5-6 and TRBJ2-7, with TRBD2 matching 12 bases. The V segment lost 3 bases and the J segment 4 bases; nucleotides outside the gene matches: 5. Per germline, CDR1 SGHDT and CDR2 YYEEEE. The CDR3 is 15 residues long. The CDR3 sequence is CASSSRLAGVYEQYF. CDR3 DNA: TGTGCCAGCAGCTCTAGACTAGCGGGAGTTTACGAGCAGTACTTC.

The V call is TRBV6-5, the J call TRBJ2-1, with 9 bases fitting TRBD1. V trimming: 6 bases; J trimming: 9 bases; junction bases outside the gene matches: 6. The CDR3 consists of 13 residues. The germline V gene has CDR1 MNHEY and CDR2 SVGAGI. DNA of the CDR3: TGTGCCAGCAGCCGGGACAGGGAGGGTGAGCAGTTCTTC. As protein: CASSRDREGEQFF.

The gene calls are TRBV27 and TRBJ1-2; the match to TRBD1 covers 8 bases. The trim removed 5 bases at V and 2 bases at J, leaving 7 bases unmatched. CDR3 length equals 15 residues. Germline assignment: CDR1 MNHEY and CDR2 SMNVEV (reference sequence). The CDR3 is CASSPRDRKNYGYTF. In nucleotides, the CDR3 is TGTGCCAGCAGTCCCCGGGACAGGAAAAACTATGGCTACACCTTC.

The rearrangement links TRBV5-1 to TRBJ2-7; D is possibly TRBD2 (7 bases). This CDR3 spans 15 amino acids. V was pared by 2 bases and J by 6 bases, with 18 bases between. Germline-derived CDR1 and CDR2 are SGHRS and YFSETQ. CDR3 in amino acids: CASSFEGGIGGEQYF. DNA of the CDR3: TGCGCCAGCAGCTTTGAGGGGGGGATCGGAGGCGAGCAGTACTTC. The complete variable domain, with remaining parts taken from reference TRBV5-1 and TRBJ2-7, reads KAGVTQTPRYLIKTRGQQVTLSCSPISGHRSVSWYQQTPGQGLQFLFEYFSETQRNKGNFPGRFSGRQFSNSRSEMNVSTLELGDSALYLCASSFEGGIGGEQYFGPGTRLTVT.